What follows are 26 T cell receptor beta chains derived from one specimen sequenced in a study of identifying expanded T cells in peripheral blood. Generated by immunoSEQ multiplex PCR, the TCRdb table keeps only in-frame clones and is missing some. Among 90,000 to 110,000 clones, about nine tenths were seen once, and the ten largest hold 6.5% to 9%. The sample taken for sequencing was blood. Source of these receptors: a person between 18 and 69 years old in good health.

The chain uses TRBV6-6 and TRBJ2-7, with 7 nucleotides matching TRBD2. V dropped 2 bases and J dropped 7; count of bases not matched to a gene: 11. The CDR3 runs to 15 residues. Germline V gene data show CDR1 as MNHNY and CDR2 as SVGAGI (reference sequence). The CDR3 loop is CASSYGGDYRGEQYF. CDR3 DNA: TGTGCCAGCAGTTACGGCGGGGACTACCGAGGGGAGCAGTACTTC.

The V gene is TRBV11-2, the J gene TRBJ2-1, with D unresolved. CDR3 length equals 15 residues. V was shortened by 5 bases and J by 4 bases, with 15 bases between the two germline ends. CDR1 is SGHAT and CDR2 is FQNNGV in the germline V gene. CDR3 residues: CASSPNTGDYNEQFF. In DNA, the CDR3 is TGTGCCAGCAGCCCCAACACTGGGGATTACAATGAGCAGTTCTTC.

CDR3 sequence: CASSFRGPSFEQYF. The CDR3 bases are TGTGCCAGCAGTTTCAGGGGGCCTAGTTTTGAGCAGTACTTC. The rearrangement joins TRBV27 to TRBJ2-7, with TRBD1 matching 8 bases. J was trimmed by 7 bases and V by 3 bases; bases with no gene match: 8. Germline V gene lookup returns CDR1 MNHEY and CDR2 SMNVEV (reference sequence). The CDR3 sequence is 14 residues long.

The CDR3 spells CASSYSMSRADTQYF. CDR3 coding DNA: TGTGCCAGCAGTTACTCGATGAGCAGGGCAGATACGCAGTATTTT. This chain joins TRBV6-5 and TRBJ2-3, with TRBD1 as a possible D gene (5 bases). Germline V gives CDR1 MNHEY, CDR2 SVGAGI. V dropped 0 bases and J dropped 4 bases, with 11 bases sitting between them. The CDR3 runs to 15 residues.

The rearrangement uses TRBV5-4 and TRBJ2-5; the match to TRBD1 covers 9 bases. V gave up 0 bases and J gave up 5 bases; unmatched junction bases: 2. Per the germline V gene, CDR1 is SGHNT and CDR2 is YYREEE (reference sequence). The CDR3 runs 14 residues. CDR3 sequence: CASSLGGTGETQYF. CDR3 coding DNA: TGTGCCAGCAGCTTGGGTGGGACAGGGGAGACCCAGTACTTC.

This clone came up a few times. CDR3 DNA sequence: TGTGCCAGCAGTTATTCCGGGACTGAAGCTTTCTTT. Residues: CASSYSGTEAFF. V and J are TRBV28 and TRBJ1-1; D gene unclear. The CDR3 has 12 amino acids. Germline CDR1 MDHEN, CDR2 SYDVKM. The V gene lost 4 bases and the J gene lost 5 bases, with 8 bases spanning the gap.

The rearrangement joins TRBV6-5 to TRBJ1-5; no firm D call. Deletions cut 8 bases from V and 1 base from J, with 12 bases between. Germline V gene data show CDR1 as MNHEY and CDR2 as SVGAGI. The CDR3 has 14 amino acids. CDR3: CASRDPKSNQPQHF. In DNA form, the CDR3 reads TGTGCCAGCCGGGATCCCAAGAGCAATCAGCCCCAGCATTTT.

J is TRBJ1-1 and V is TRBV6-5; D gene ambiguous. The V gene lost 2 bases and the J gene lost 2 bases, with 12 bases spanning the gap. The length of the CDR3 is 15 residues. CDR1 MNHEY and CDR2 SVGAGI come from the germline V gene. The DNA for the CDR3 is TGTGCCAGCAGTTACACCGTAAATTCAAACACTGAAGCTTTCTTT. It yields the protein CASSYTVNSNTEAFF.

This clone has a single count. Other DNA sequences in the sample encode the same CDR3. V gene TRBV5-4 combines with J gene TRBJ2-3, with unresolved D. Trimming cost V 0 bases and J 0 bases, with 8 bases left between them. This CDR3 is built from 15 residues. Germline V gene data show CDR1 as SGHNT and CDR2 as YYREEE (reference sequence). The CDR3 spells CASSLGRTSTDTQYF. CDR3 nucleotides: TGTGCCAGCAGCTTGGGAAGAACTAGCACAGATACGCAGTATTTT.

V usage is TRBV29-1 and J usage is TRBJ1-1, with D possibly matching TRBD1 (5 bases). The CDR3 contains 11 residues. From germline, CDR1 is SQVTM and CDR2 ANQGSEA. The V end lost 6 bases, the J end lost 7 bases, and 12 bases lay between the germline ends. The DNA of the CDR3 is TGCAGCGTCCGGGGGGGGAATGAAGCTTTCTTT. As protein: CSVRGGNEAFF.

This sequence joins TRBV11-2 and TRBJ2-7; D is unresolved. Germline V lookup: CDR1 SGHAT, CDR2 FQNNGV. V lost 2 bases and J 2 bases, leaving 7 bases between the germline ends. The CDR3 contains 13 residues. For the CDR3, the DNA is TGTGCCAGCAGCTTAACTGAGCCCTACGAGCAGTACTTC. Translation gives CASSLTEPYEQYF.

This sequence joins TRBV14 and TRBJ1-2, with 9 bases that match TRBD1. Trimming removed 4 bases from V and 3 bases from J; junction bases left unmatched: 6. This CDR3 is 15 amino acids long. Germline loops: CDR1 SGHDN, CDR2 FVKESK. In DNA form, the CDR3 reads TGTGCCAGCAGCCTTCGACAGGGGGGATACTATGGCTACACCTTC. It yields the protein CASSLRQGGYYGYTF.

This chain links TRBV18 with TRBJ1-1, with 7 bases matching TRBD1. Germline assignment: CDR1 KGHSH and CDR2 LQKENI. Trimming took 3 bases from V and 1 from J; bases not matched to a gene: 5. CDR3 size: 15 residues. Here the CDR3 reads CASSPAGTANTEAFF. Written as DNA, the CDR3 is TGTGCCAGCTCACCGGCTGGGACAGCGAACACTGAAGCTTTCTTT.

The V call is TRBV19, the J call TRBJ1-4; D perhaps matches TRBD1 (5 bases). Per the germline V gene, CDR1 is LNHDA and CDR2 is SQIVND (reference sequence). Trimming shortened V by 3 bases and J by 6 bases, and 8 bases separated the two germline ends. The length of the CDR3 is 13 residues. The CDR3 loop is CASSMLGHEKLFF. CDR3 DNA sequence: TGTGCCAGTAGTATGCTGGGGCATGAAAAACTGTTTTTT.

The chain is built from TRBV7-3 and TRBJ2-5; D is uncertain. Germline V gives CDR1 SGHTA, CDR2 FQGTGA. Trimming pared 5 bases from V and 4 bases from J, leaving 20 bases between. The CDR3 runs 16 residues. The CDR3 reads CASSEIAFFVPETQYF. CDR3 nucleotides: TGTGCCAGCAGCGAGATTGCATTTTTCGTACCAGAGACCCAGTACTTC.

The chain combines TRBV19 with TRBJ1-5; D not resolved. V was trimmed by 0 bases and J by 0 bases, leaving 9 bases between them. Germline V gene data show CDR1 as LNHDA and CDR2 as SQIVND (reference sequence). This CDR3 has 16 residues. CDR3 loop: CASSIDLDPSNQPQHF. CDR3 nucleotides: TGTGCCAGTAGTATAGATCTGGACCCTAGCAATCAGCCCCAGCATTTT.

The CDR3 here is CASSWGLQETQYF. The CDR3 nucleotides read TGTGCCAGCAGTTGGGGTCTGCAAGAGACCCAGTACTTC. The chain links TRBV25-1 to TRBJ2-5; D is ambiguous. CDR1 MGHDK and CDR2 SYGVNS come from the germline V gene. The CDR3 runs 13 residues. The ends were cut back, 5 bases at V and 2 bases at J, with 9 bases in the middle.

The chain is built from TRBV27 and TRBJ1-2; no reliable D call. The CDR3 totals 13 residues. The V end was cut by 3 bases, the J end by 8 bases, with 13 bases between. The germline V gene encodes CDR1 MNHEY and CDR2 SMNVEV (reference sequence). For the CDR3, the DNA is TGTGCCAGCAGTTTTGATGGGGTGGAAGGCTACACCTTC. Encoded protein: CASSFDGVEGYTF.

This chain joins TRBV4-1 and TRBJ2-1, with 9 positions matching TRBD2. From germline, CDR1 is MGHRA and CDR2 YSYEKL. J gave up 1 base and V 0 bases, and 1 base lay outside the gene matches. The CDR3 has 16 residues. The CDR3 region is CASSQDSGRSYNEQFF. The CDR3 region has the DNA TGCGCCAGCAGCCAAGACAGCGGGAGGTCCTACAATGAGCAGTTCTTC.

The rearrangement uses TRBV11-3 and TRBJ1-1, with a possible D match to TRBD1 (6 bases). V was trimmed by 2 bases and J by 3 bases, leaving 16 bases between them. The CDR3 contains 16 residues. Germline V lookup: CDR1 SGHNT, CDR2 YENEEA. The CDR3 bases are TGTGCCAGCAGCTTACCCCAGGGTAAGGGGGACACTGAAGCTTTCTTT. This sequence encodes CASSLPQGKGDTEAFF.

V gene TRBV5-1 combines with J gene TRBJ2-7; tentatively, D is TRBD2 (6 bases). The CDR3 contains 15 residues. Germline V gives CDR1 SGHRS, CDR2 YFSETQ. The V end was cut by 4 bases, the J end by 3 bases, with 17 bases between. The CDR3 sequence: CASSTPRGSNYEQYF. The CDR3 nucleotides read TGCGCCAGCAGCACTCCCCGGGGGTCTAACTACGAGCAGTACTTC.

The rearrangement uses TRBV12-5 and TRBJ2-3, with D perhaps TRBD2 (6 bases). This CDR3 has 16 amino acids. Germline lookup yields CDR1 LGHNT and CDR2 FRNRAP. Trimming removed 0 bases from V and 3 bases from J, with 13 bases in between. In DNA, the CDR3 is TGTGCTAGTGGTTTGGTACTTGCAGGGAGGACAGATACGCAGTATTTT. Translating it yields CASGLVLAGRTDTQYF.

As regards this clone: Other DNA sequences in this sample translate to the same CDR3. The chain recombines TRBV9 with TRBJ2-5; possibly TRBD1 for D (5 bases). The CDR3 totals 12 residues. The ends were cut back, 0 bases at V and 5 bases at J, with 5 bases in the middle. Germline values: CDR1 SGDLS, CDR2 YYNGEE. For the CDR3, the DNA is TGTGCCAGCAGCGTAGAGGGGGAGACCCAGTACTTC. Its translation: CASSVEGETQYF.

The chain has TRBV6-1 and TRBJ1-2; 10 bases match TRBD1. This CDR3 spans 14 amino acids. With 7 bases clipped from V and 5 bases from J, the junction kept 7 bases outside the gene matches. Germline loops: CDR1 MNHNS, CDR2 SASEGT. CDR3 nucleotide sequence: TGTGCCAGCATTAACCGGGACAGGGGTTATGGCTACACCTTC. Its protein product is CASINRDRGYGYTF.

A single count supports this clone. J is TRBJ2-5 and V is TRBV6-1; TRBD1 might be the D (5 bases). The germline V gene has CDR1 MNHNS and CDR2 SASEGT. The length of the CDR3 is 14 residues. The V end lost 8 bases, the J end lost 5 bases, and 18 bases lay between the germline ends. CDR3 protein: CASWGGQEWETQYF. CDR3 bases: TGTGCCAGCTGGGGCGGTCAGGAGTGGGAGACCCAGTACTTC.

This rearrangement joins TRBV7-3 to TRBJ2-1, with D possibly matching TRBD2 (6 bases). Trimming shortened V by 4 bases and J by 5 bases, and 18 bases separated the two germline ends. The CDR3 runs to 16 residues. The germline gives CDR1 SGHTA, CDR2 FQGTGA. The CDR3 nucleotides are TGTGCCAGCAGCTCCGCTCTAGGAGGGCCGCACAATGAGCAGTTCTTC. This sequence encodes CASSSALGGPHNEQFF.